This T cell receptor (beta chain) comes out of a study of neurological immune-mediated disorders. Study-wide background: A relapsing-remitting course was seen in about 90% of the roughly 35 multiple sclerosis patients and a secondary progressive course in 3. Findings and caveats of the study: The highest TCR clonal expansion occurred in HTLV-1-associated myelopathy; multiple sclerosis fell below healthy controls.

This clonotype was recorded many times. Its antigen remains unknown. TCRdb redid the calling of the 5' RACE reads with MiXCR, one entry per CDR3 protein. The profile shows some 66,000 distinct CDR3 sequences, nearly 3.5% of them singletons. Unsorted libraries used 2 million PBMCs kept at -80 degrees C. Germline V lookup: CDR1 DFQATT, CDR2 SNEGSKA (reference sequence). The V end was cut by 4 bases, the J end by 6 bases, with 18 bases between. The CDR3 consists of 14 residues. This sequence was found in a man between 35 and 55 years old with multiple sclerosis. The rearrangement links TRBV20-1 to TRBJ1-1; possibly TRBD1 for D (5 bases). The sample comprised PBMCs. In DNA form, the CDR3 reads TGCAGTGCTACTCCTGGAGGGGTGAGAGCTGAAGCTTTCTTT. It encodes CSATPGGVRAEAFF.